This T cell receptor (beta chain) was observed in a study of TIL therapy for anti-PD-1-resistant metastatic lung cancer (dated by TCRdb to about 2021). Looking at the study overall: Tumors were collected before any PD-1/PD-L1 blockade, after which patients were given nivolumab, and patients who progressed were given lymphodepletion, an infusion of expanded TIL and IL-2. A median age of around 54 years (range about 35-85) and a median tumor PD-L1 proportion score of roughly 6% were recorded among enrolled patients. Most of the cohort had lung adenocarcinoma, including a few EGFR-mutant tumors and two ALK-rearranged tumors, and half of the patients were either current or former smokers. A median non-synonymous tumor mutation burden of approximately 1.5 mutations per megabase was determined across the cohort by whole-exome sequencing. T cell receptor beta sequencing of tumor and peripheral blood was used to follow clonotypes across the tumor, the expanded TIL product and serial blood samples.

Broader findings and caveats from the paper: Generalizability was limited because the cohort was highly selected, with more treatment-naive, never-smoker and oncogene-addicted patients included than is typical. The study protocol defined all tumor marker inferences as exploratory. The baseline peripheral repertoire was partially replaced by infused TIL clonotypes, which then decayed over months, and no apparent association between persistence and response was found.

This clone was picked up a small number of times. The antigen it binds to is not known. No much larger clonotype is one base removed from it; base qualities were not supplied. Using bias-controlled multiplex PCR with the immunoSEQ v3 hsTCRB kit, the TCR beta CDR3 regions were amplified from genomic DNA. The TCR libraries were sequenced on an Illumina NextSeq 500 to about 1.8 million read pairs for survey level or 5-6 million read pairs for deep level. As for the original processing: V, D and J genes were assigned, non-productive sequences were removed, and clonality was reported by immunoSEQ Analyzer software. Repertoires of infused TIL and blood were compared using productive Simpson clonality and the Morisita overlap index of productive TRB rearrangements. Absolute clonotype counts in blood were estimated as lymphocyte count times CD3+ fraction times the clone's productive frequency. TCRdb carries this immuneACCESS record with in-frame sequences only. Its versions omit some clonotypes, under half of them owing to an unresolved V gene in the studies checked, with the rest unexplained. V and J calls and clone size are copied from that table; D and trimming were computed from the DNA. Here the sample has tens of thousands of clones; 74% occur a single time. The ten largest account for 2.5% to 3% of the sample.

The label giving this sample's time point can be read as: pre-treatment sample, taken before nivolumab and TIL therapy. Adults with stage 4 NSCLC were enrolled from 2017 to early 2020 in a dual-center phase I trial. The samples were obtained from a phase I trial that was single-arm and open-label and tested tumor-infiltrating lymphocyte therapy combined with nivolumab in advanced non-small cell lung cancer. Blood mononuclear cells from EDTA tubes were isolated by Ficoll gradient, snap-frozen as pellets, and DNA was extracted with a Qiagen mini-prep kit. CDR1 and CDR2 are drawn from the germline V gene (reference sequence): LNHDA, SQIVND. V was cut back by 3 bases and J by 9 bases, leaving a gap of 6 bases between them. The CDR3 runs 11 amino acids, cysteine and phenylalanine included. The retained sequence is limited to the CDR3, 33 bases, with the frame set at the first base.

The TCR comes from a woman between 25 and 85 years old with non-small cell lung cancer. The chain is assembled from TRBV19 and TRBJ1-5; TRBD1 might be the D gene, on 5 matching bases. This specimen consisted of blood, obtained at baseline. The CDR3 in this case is CASSIGGPQHF. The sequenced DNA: TGTGCCAGTAGTATTGGGGGGCCCCAGCATTTT.